Listed below are T cell receptor beta chains from one sample, sequenced in a study of blood T cells in healthy people across ages. TCRdb redid the calling of the 5' RACE reads with MiXCR, one entry per CDR3 protein. The sample carries around 670,000 distinct CDR3 sequences, about 30% recorded once. Sequenced material: blood. These receptors were collected from an elderly woman in good health. CDR3s leave out the opening cysteine and the closing phenylalanine or tryptophan. D genes are given only for firm matches. Clone size is not always given. Where it is, it says once, few, many or a class for expanded clones.

j_gene | d_gene | abundance | v_gene | CDR3aa
TRBJ2-4 | TRBD1 | . | TRBV5-1 | AGSLAMTGGSYNEQY
TRBJ1-5 | . | . | TRBV20-1 | SARAPGYQPQH
TRBJ2-7 | . | many | TRBV29-1 | SVVVGRGEQY
TRBJ2-3 | . | . | TRBV7-2 | ASSLAPRTGTQY
TRBJ1-5 | . | many | TRBV7-9 | ASSLGTGYQPQH
TRBJ2-1 | TRBD2 | many | TRBV20-1 | SARAFQRGATDRYNEQF
TRBJ2-1 | TRBD2 | many | TRBV5-5 | ASSFDAGGYNEQF
TRBJ1-1 | TRBD1 | . | TRBV5-8 | ASSLGQGGGDTEAF
TRBJ2-1 | TRBD1 | . | TRBV7-9 | ASSLGRTGGNEQF
TRBJ1-1 | TRBD1 | many | TRBV5-1 | ASRHSSDRDVEAF
TRBJ1-1 | TRBD1 | . | TRBV27 | ASSWRGGVMNTEAF
TRBJ1-5 | . | many | TRBV15 | ATSNSAGSFVAQPQH
TRBJ1-1 | . | many | TRBV29-1 | SVEVTRGGVNTEAF
TRBJ1-1 | . | . | TRBV6-1 | ASGREGLNTEAF
TRBJ2-1 | . | many | TRBV19 | ASRKAEYNEQF
TRBJ1-2 | . | . | TRBV20-1 | SARDLDLGQIIYGYT
TRBJ2-2 | TRBD1 | many | TRBV10-3 | ASRTGQNTGELF
TRBJ1-2 | . | . | TRBV7-2 | ASSFGGRGYT
TRBJ2-3 | . | many | TRBV7-3 | ASSLGGARDTQY
TRBJ2-1 | TRBD2 | many | TRBV10-3 | AITTSGGAYNEQF
TRBJ2-5 | . | many | TRBV7-2 | ASSHLSGGAGRTQY
TRBJ2-5 | . | many | TRBV12-3/TRBV12-4 | ASSFSGAAETQY
TRBJ1-2 | . | many | TRBV9 | ASSLGQLRDGYT
TRBJ2-1 | . | many | TRBV6-5 | ASSYSGGPGREQF
TRBJ2-3 | TRBD1 | many | TRBV10-3 | AISEPGQGPDTQY
TRBJ1-2 | TRBD1 | . | TRBV2 | AGKPDRGANYGYT
TRBJ1-2 | TRBD1 | few | TRBV27 | ASSPLDRVNYGHT
TRBJ2-7 | . | many | TRBV4-2 | ASSQEIGEQY
TRBJ1-5 | . | many | TRBV15 | ATSRDRASNQPQH
TRBJ2-5 | . | once | TRBV6-5 | ASSYRLGRTQETQY
TRBJ2-7 | . | many | TRBV30 | AWSAMDEQY
TRBJ1-1 | TRBD1 | . | TRBV20-1 | SARDSSPLGQGGNQKAF
TRBJ2-1 | . | few | TRBV30 | AWSVGGTAYEQF